Included here is one T cell receptor (beta chain) sequence, with context. The sample comes from a study of blood T cell repertoires in COVID-19. Sequenced by immunoSEQ multiplex PCR; TCRdb stores in-frame clones only, minus some. The sample consists of around 57,000 clones, over 90% of them appearing once. The germline gives CDR1 MNHEY, CDR2 SMNVEV (reference sequence). J lost 2 bases, V lost 5 bases, and 6 bases had no gene match. The CDR3 is 15 amino acids. The sample was peripheral blood. The J gene is TRBJ2-1, the V gene TRBV27; the match to TRBD1 covers 7 bases. The receptor was isolated from a man aged 50 to 59 with acute or convalescent COVID-19. DNA for the CDR3: TGTGCCAGCAGTCTGCAGGGGGTGCCCTACAATGAGCAGTTCTTC. Translated: CASSLQGVPYNEQFF.